This T cell receptor beta chain originates from a study of T cell repertoires in cytomegalovirus infection. Study context: It was the public TCR beta signatures that indicated both CMV infection and matching HLA type.

TCRdb processed the reads anew with MiXCR; each CDR3 protein has one entry. The repertoire consists of a few hundred thousand distinct CDR3 sequences, with roughly 15% occurring once and the leading ten covering 8.5% to 10%. Trimming at V came to 5 bases and at J to 0 bases, leaving 10 bases not matched to a gene. CDR3 size: 18 residues. This clonotype originated in a human donor in good health (CMV status not recorded). Some clones in this sample may be carry-over from other donors' samples. Material for sequencing was PBMCs. The rearrangement joins TRBV12-3 or TRBV12-4 to TRBJ1-1; TRBD1 matches at 12 bases. DNA of the CDR3: TGTGCCAGCAGTCCCCGGGACAGGGGGCTGACCGTGAACACTGAAGCTTTCTTT. Its translation: CASSPRDRGLTVNTEAFF.